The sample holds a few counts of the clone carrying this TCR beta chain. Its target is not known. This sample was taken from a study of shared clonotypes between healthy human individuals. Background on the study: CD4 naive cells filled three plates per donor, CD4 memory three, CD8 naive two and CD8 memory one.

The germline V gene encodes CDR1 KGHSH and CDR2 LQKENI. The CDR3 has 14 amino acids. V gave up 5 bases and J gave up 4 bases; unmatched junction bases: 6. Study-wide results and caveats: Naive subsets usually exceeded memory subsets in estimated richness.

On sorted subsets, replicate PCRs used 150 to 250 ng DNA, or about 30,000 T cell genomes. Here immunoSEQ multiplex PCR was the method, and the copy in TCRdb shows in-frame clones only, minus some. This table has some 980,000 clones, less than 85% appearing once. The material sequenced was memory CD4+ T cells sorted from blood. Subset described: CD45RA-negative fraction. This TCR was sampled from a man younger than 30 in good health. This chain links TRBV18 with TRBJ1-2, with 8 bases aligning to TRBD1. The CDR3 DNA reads TGTGCCAGCTCATCGGGACAGGCGATCTATGGCTACACCTTC. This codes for CASSSGQAIYGYTF.